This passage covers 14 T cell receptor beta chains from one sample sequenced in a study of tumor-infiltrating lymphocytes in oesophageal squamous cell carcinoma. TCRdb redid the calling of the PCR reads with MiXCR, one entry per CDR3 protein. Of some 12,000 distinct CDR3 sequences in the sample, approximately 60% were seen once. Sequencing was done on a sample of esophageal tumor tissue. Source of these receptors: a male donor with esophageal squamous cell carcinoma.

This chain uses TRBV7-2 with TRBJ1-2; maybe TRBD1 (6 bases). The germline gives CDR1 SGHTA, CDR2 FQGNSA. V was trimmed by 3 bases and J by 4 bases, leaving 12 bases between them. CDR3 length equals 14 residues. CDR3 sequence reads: CASSFGTRSYGYTF. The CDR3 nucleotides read TGTGCCAGCAGCTTTGGGACACGGTCCTATGGCTACACCTTC.

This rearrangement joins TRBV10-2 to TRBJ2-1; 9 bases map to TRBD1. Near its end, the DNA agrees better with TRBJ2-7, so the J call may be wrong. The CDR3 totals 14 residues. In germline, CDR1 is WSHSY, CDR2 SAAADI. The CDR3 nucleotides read TGCGCCAGCAGCCTTACAGGGGGCCCCTACGAGCAGTACTTC. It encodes CASSLTGGPYEQYF.

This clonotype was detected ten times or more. CDR3 sequence: CATSRRTSGTYEQYF. The CDR3 DNA sequence: TGTGCCACCAGCAGGCGGACTAGCGGCACCTACGAGCAGTACTTC. V usage is TRBV15 and J usage is TRBJ2-7; 10 bases agree with TRBD2. CDR3 length equals 15 residues. J gave up 2 bases and V 3 bases, and 4 bases lay outside the gene matches. The germline CDR1 and CDR2 sequences are LNHNV and YYDKDF (reference sequence).

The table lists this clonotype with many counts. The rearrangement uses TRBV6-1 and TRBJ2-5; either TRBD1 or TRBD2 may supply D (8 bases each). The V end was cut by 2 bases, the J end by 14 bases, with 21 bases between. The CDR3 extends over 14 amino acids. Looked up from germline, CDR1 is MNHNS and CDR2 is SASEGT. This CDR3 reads CASSERTGISGSYF. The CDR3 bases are TGTGCCAGCAGTGAAAGGACAGGGATAAGCGGGAGTTACTTC.

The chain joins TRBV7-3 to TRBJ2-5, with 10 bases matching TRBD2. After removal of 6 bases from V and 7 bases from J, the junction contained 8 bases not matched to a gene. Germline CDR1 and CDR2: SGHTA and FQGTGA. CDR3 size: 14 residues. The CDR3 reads CASSSSGGAGTQYF. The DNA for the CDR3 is TGTGCCAGCAGTTCCAGCGGGGGGGCTGGGACCCAGTACTTC.

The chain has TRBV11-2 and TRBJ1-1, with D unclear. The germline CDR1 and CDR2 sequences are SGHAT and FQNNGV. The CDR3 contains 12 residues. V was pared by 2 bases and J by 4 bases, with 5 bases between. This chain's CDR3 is CASSLLRTEAFF. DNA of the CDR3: TGTGCCAGCAGCTTACTTCGCACTGAAGCTTTCTTT.

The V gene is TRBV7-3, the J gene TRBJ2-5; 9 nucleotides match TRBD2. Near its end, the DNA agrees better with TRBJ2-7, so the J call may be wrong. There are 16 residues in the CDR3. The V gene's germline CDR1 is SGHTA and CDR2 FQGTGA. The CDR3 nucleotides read TGTGCCAGCAGCTTAAGTCCCCTAGCGGGAACCTACGAGCAGTACTTC. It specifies CASSLSPLAGTYEQYF.

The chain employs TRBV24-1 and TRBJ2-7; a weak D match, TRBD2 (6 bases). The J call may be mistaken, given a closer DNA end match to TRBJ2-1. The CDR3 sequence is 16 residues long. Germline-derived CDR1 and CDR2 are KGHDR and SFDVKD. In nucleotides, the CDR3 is TGTGCCACCAGTGATCCGTCTAGCGACCCCTACAATGAGCAGTTCTTC. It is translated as CATSDPSSDPYNEQFF.

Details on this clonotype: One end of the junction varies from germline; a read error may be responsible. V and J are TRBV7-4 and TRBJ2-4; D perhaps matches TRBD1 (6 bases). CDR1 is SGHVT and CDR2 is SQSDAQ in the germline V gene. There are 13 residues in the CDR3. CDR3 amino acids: CASSLRTDFEAFF. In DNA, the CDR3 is TGTGCCAGCAGCTTAAGGACAGATTTTGAAGCTTTCTTC.

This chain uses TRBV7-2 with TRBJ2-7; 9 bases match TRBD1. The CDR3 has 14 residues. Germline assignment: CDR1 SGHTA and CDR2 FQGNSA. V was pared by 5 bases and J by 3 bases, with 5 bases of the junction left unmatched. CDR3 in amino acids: CASSRQGGVYEQYF. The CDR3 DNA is TGTGCCAGCAGCCGACAGGGGGGAGTCTACGAGCAGTACTTC.

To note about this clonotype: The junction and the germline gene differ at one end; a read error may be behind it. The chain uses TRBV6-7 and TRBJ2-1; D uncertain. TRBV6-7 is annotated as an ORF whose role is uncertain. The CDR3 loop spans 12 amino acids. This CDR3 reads CASSPRQTILYF. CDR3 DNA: TGTGCCAGCAGTCCGCGACAAACTATCCTGTACTTC.

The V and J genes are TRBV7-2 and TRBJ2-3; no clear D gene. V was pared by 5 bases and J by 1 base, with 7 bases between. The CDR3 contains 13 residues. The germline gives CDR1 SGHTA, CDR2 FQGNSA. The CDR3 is CASSPSRTDTQYF. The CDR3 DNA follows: TGTGCCAGCAGCCCTAGTCGCACAGATACGCAGTATTTT.

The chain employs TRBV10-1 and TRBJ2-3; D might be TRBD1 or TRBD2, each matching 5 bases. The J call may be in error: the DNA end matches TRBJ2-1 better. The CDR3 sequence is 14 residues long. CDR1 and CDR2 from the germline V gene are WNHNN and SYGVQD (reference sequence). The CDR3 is CATTGRAWDNEQFF. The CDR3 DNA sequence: TGCGCTACAACGGGACGAGCATGGGACAATGAGCAGTTCTTC.

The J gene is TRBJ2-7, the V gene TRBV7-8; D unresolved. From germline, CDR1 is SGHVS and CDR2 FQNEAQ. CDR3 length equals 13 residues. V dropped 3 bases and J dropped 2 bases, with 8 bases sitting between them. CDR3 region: CASSFDDTYEQYF. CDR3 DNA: TGTGCCAGCAGCTTCGACGACACCTACGAGCAGTACTTC. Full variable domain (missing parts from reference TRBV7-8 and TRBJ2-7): GAGVSQSPRYKVAKRGQDVALRCDPISGHVSLFWYQQALGQGPEFLTYFQNEAQLDKSGLPSDRFFAERPEGSVSTLKIQRTQQEDSAVYLCASSFDDTYEQYFGPGTRLTVT.